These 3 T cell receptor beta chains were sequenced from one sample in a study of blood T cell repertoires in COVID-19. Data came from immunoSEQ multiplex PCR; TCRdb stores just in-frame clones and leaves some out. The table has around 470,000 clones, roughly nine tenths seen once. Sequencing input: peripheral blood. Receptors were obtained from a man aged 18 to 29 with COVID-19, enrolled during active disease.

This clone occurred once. CDR3 bases: TGTGCCAGCAGCATCGGGACAGGGCTTGATACGCAGTATTTT. Its protein is CASSIGTGLDTQYF. The rearrangement joins TRBV7-9 to TRBJ2-3; TRBD1 matches 9 bases. The V and J ends lost 5 bases and 6 bases, in that order; junction bases with no gene match: 6. The CDR3 extends over 14 amino acids. Per germline, CDR1 SEHNR and CDR2 FQNEAQ (reference sequence). Variable domain in full (rest from reference TRBV7-9 and TRBJ2-3): DTGVSQNPRHKITKRGQNVTFRCDPISEHNRLYWYRQTLGQGPEFLTYFQNEAQLEKSRLLSDRFSAERPKGSFSTLEIQRTEQGDSAMYLCASSIGTGLDTQYFGPGTRLTVL.

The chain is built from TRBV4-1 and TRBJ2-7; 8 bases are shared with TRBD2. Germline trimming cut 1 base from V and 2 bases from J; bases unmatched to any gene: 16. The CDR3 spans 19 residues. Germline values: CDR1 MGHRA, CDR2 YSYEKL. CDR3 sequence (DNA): TGCGCCAGCAGCCAAGTCGCCGGGACTAGATTTTCGGGCGCCTACGAGCAGTACTTC. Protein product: CASSQVAGTRFSGAYEQYF.

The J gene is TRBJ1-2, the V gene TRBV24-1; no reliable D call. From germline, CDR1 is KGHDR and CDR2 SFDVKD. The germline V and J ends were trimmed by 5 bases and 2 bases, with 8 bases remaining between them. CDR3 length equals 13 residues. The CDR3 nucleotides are TGTGCCACCAGTGGCGGCCGAAACTATGGCTACACCTTC. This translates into CATSGGRNYGYTF.